This T cell receptor beta chain was profiled in a study of regulatory T cells in long-lasting Graves disease. Study results and caveats: Persistent disease showed a preference for TRBV28, TRBJ1-2 and TRBJ2-5.

Construction of the TCR beta libraries employed iRepertoire HTBI primers in conjunction with Arm-PCR of CDR3 regions. TCRdb re-called the multiplex PCR reads through MiXCR, storing one row per CDR3 protein. Here the sample spans about 500,000 distinct CDR3 sequences, about 17% being singletons. On this clonotype itself: What it binds is unknown.

Germline V CDR1 and CDR2: DFQATT, SNEGSKA (reference sequence). The V and J ends lost 4 bases and 2 bases respectively, with 24 bases between them. There are 18 residues in the CDR3. Time point given: newly diagnosed GD, antithyroid drugs for less than 3 months. With RNA extracted from PBMCs as input, the TCR library was made. Staff drew approximately 10 milliliters of peripheral blood into EDTA tubes. These data were likewise used in another study, on T cells in Graves' hyperthyroidism and ophthalmopathy.

The clonotype originates from a man between 35 and 55 years old with Graves disease. J is TRBJ1-5 and V is TRBV20-1; tentative D call: TRBD1 (6 bases). The sequencing used peripheral blood mononuclear cells (PBMCs), collected at new diagnosis, from a patient treated with antithyroid drugs. The DNA for the CDR3 is TGCAGTGCTACCCCCCCGAAGGGGGGAACTTATGGCAATCAGCCCCAGCATTTT. Translation gives CSATPPKGGTYGNQPQHF.